Below, one TCR beta chain is given with its context. The sample is drawn from a study of blood T cell repertoires in COVID-19. Data came from immunoSEQ multiplex PCR; TCRdb stores just in-frame clones and leaves some out. The sample includes over 200,000 clones, roughly 85% of them seen just once. Germline-derived CDR1 and CDR2 are LNHNV and YYDKDF (reference sequence). The CDR3 contains 16 residues. Trimming took 3 bases from V and 4 from J; bases not matched to a gene: 5. This TCR was sampled from a woman aged 18-30 years who had recovered from COVID-19. The sequencing sample was made of peripheral blood. The V call is TRBV15, the J call TRBJ2-1; 11 nucleotides match TRBD2. CDR3 residues: CATSSRLAGPYNEQFF. For the CDR3, the DNA is TGTGCCACCAGCAGCAGACTAGCGGGACCTTACAATGAGCAGTTCTTC.